Presented here are 26 T cell receptor beta chains from one specimen sequenced in a study of shared clonotypes between healthy human individuals. The data were produced by immunoSEQ multiplex PCR, yet TCRdb's version contains in-frame clones alone and is incomplete. The repertoire holds about 1 million clones, around 76% seen once, with 1.4% to 1.5% in the top ten. The material sequenced was memory CD4+ T cells sorted from blood. Subset specified: CD45RA-negative fraction. These receptors all come from a man aged 18-30 years in good health.

In its sample, this clone was seen many times. The CDR3 region is CASSLEGTSSDTQYF. The CDR3 coding sequence is TGCGCCAGCAGCTTGGAGGGGACTTCCTCAGATACGCAGTATTTT. This rearrangement joins TRBV5-1 to TRBJ2-3; maybe TRBD2 (6 bases). Per germline, CDR1 SGHRS and CDR2 YFSETQ. The CDR3 is 15 residues long. Deletions cut 0 bases from V and 4 bases from J, with 12 bases between.

CDR3 bases: TGCGCCAGCAGCCTCAAAGGGGTCGGGGAGCTGTTTTTT. It encodes CASSLKGVGELFF. The chain is built from TRBV5-1 and TRBJ2-2; D may be TRBD1 (5 bases). The germline gives CDR1 SGHRS, CDR2 YFSETQ. The CDR3 length is 13 residues. V lost 4 bases to trimming and J lost 7 bases, with 11 bases between them.

This chain connects TRBV30 to TRBJ1-6; no clear D gene. Between the trimmed V and J ends, which lost 0 bases and 5 bases, there was a span of 5 bases. The length of the CDR3 is 13 residues. The germline gives CDR1 GTSNPN, CDR2 SVGIG (reference sequence). As DNA, the CDR3 is TGTGCCTGGAGTGTTCTGCATAATTCACCCCTCCACTTT. Translation: CAWSVLHNSPLHF.

This chain joins TRBV19 and TRBJ2-4; D is undetermined. The germline V gene encodes CDR1 LNHDA and CDR2 SQIVND (reference sequence). The CDR3 is 14 amino acids. V dropped 3 bases and J dropped 10 bases, with 16 bases sitting between them. CDR3 in amino acids: CASSIESMRSIQYF. The CDR3 bases are TGTGCCAGTAGTATTGAGTCGATGAGGTCGATTCAGTACTTC.

This clone was counted only a few times. The rearrangement uses TRBV2 and TRBJ1-2; D is undetermined. Per germline, CDR1 SNHLY and CDR2 FYNNEI. V was clipped by 7 bases and J by 5 bases, with 11 bases between them. The CDR3 runs 12 residues. CDR3 amino acids: CASKRVFYGYTF. DNA for the CDR3: TGTGCCAGCAAAAGGGTTTTTTATGGCTACACCTTC.

With respect to this clone: Compared with germline, one end of the junction differs, possibly owing to a read error. V usage is TRBV28 and J usage is TRBJ2-2; 9 positions match TRBD1. Germline-derived CDR1 and CDR2 are MDHEN and SYDVKM. This CDR3 has 17 amino acids. This CDR3 reads CASSKAPGTGNAGELFF. CDR3 coding DNA: TGTGCCAGCAGTAAAGCCCCCGGGACAGGGAACGCCGGGGAGCTGTTTTTT.

This chain joins TRBV5-1 and TRBJ1-6; possibly TRBD1 for D (6 bases). V lost 0 bases and J 10 bases, leaving 11 bases between the germline ends. The CDR3 runs to 14 residues. Germline CDR1 SGHRS, CDR2 YFSETQ. CDR3 in amino acids: CASSLGDNRSPLHF. DNA for the CDR3: TGCGCCAGCAGCTTGGGGGACAATCGCTCACCCCTCCACTTT. Drawing the rest from reference TRBV5-1 and TRBJ1-6, the complete variable domain is KAGVTQTPRYLIKTRGQQVTLSCSPISGHRSVSWYQQTPGQGLQFLFEYFSETQRNKGNFPGRFSGRQFSNSRSEMNVSTLELGDSALYLCASSLGDNRSPLHFGNGTRLTVT.

The gene calls are TRBV6-1 and TRBJ1-2; 7 bases are shared with TRBD1. The CDR3 has 13 residues. J gave up 3 bases and V 10 bases, and 8 bases lay outside the gene matches. Germline V lookup: CDR1 MNHNS, CDR2 SASEGT. As DNA, the CDR3 is TGTGCCACCGAAAGGGGGCTGGACTATGGCTACACCTTC. The encoded protein is CATERGLDYGYTF.

The J gene is TRBJ1-1, the V gene TRBV18; 10 bases fit TRBD1. CDR3 length equals 12 residues. The ends lost 5 bases at V and 11 bases at J; junction bases unmatched: 5. Germline CDR1 and CDR2: KGHSH and LQKENI. CDR3: CASSEGQGIAFF. As DNA, the CDR3 is TGTGCCAGCTCAGAGGGACAGGGGATTGCTTTCTTT.

This chain joins TRBV7-6 and TRBJ2-1; D might be TRBD1 (6 bases). Germline assignment: CDR1 SGHVS and CDR2 FNYEAQ. V was shortened by 5 bases and J by 0 bases, with 20 bases between the two germline ends. CDR3 length: 18 amino acids. The CDR3 sequence is CASSPGTQGRSSYNEQFF. The CDR3 coding sequence is TGTGCCAGCAGCCCGGGGACACAGGGACGGAGCTCCTACAATGAGCAGTTCTTC.

This chain uses TRBV9 with TRBJ2-2; TRBD2 is a possible D gene (6 bases). V was pared by 9 bases and J by 2 bases, with 11 bases between. Per the germline V gene, CDR1 is SGDLS and CDR2 is YYNGEE. The CDR3 is 13 amino acids. The CDR3 DNA sequence: TGTGCCACCGGGACTTTTAACACCGGGGAGCTGTTTTTT. It is translated as CATGTFNTGELFF. Looking up the rest from reference TRBV9 and TRBJ2-2 gives the full variable domain: DSGVTQTPKHLITATGQRVTLRCSPRSGDLSVYWYQQSLDQGLQFLIQYYNGEERAKGNILERFSAQQFPDLHSELNLSSLELGDSALYFCATGTFNTGELFFGEGSRLTVL.

This chain joins TRBV5-1 and TRBJ2-1, with D unresolved. Trimming took 3 bases from V and 6 from J, leaving 13 bases between them. The CDR3 covers 14 residues. The germline gives CDR1 SGHRS, CDR2 YFSETQ. The DNA for the CDR3 is TGCGCCAGCAGCTCCCGCCCGGGTTTCAATGAGCAGTTCTTC. Its protein product is CASSSRPGFNEQFF.

The chain joins TRBV4-2 to TRBJ2-5; D unclear. V lost 4 bases, J lost 5 bases, and 11 bases lay in between. There are 13 residues in the CDR3. The germline CDR1 and CDR2 sequences are LGHNA and YNFKEQ. The CDR3 DNA sequence: TGTGCCAGCAGCCTAACAGTTTTTGAGACCCAGTACTTC. Protein: CASSLTVFETQYF.

This chain uses TRBV6-5 with TRBJ1-1; 7 bases are shared with TRBD1. CDR3 length equals 14 residues. V shed 4 bases, J shed 1 base, and the junction held 3 bases outside the gene matches. Germline CDR1 reads MNHEY; CDR2 reads SVGAGI. CDR3 sequence (DNA): TGTGCCAGCAGTTTCCAGGGGGGGAACACTGAAGCTTTCTTT. It translates to CASSFQGGNTEAFF.

This clone was counted only a few times. This chain joins TRBV6-1 and TRBJ2-7, with 9 bases lining up with TRBD1. The V gene's germline CDR1 is MNHNS and CDR2 SASEGT. The CDR3 is 12 residues long. Germline trimming cut 11 bases from V and 1 base from J; bases unmatched to any gene: 3. The CDR3 region is CACGTGSYEQYF. The CDR3 region has the DNA TGTGCCTGCGGGACAGGGTCCTACGAGCAGTACTTC.

Worth noting for this clone: The same CDR3 arises from other DNA sequences in this sample as well. This chain connects TRBV4-3 to TRBJ2-5; D might be TRBD1 (5 bases). Germline CDR1 is LGHNA and CDR2 is YSLEER. The CDR3 covers 14 residues. V was cut by 4 bases and J by 4 bases, with 13 bases left in between. The chain's CDR3 is CASSRALRGETQYF. The CDR3 region has the DNA TGCGCCAGCAGCCGGGCGCTTAGGGGAGAGACCCAGTACTTC.

This clone came up a few times. The rearrangement uses TRBV19 and TRBJ1-5; D is ambiguous. The CDR3 sequence is 14 residues long. Trimming shortened V by 6 bases and J by 4 bases, and 13 bases separated the two germline ends. Per the germline V gene, CDR1 is LNHDA and CDR2 is SQIVND (reference sequence). This chain's CDR3 is CASRAPEMNQPQHF. DNA of the CDR3: TGTGCCAGTAGGGCCCCAGAAATGAATCAGCCCCAGCATTTT. Supplemented by reference TRBV19 and TRBJ1-5, the full variable domain reads DGGITQSPKYLFRKEGQNVTLSCEQNLNHDAMYWYRQDPGQGLRLIYYSQIVNDFQKGDIAEGYSVSREKKESFPLTVTSAQKNPTAFYLCASRAPEMNQPQHFGDGTRLSIL.

The chain recombines TRBV7-8 with TRBJ1-4; D is possibly TRBD1 (5 bases). Trimming pared 5 bases from V and 8 bases from J, leaving 18 bases between. In germline, CDR1 is SGHVS, CDR2 FQNEAQ. The CDR3 totals 15 residues. For the CDR3, the DNA is TGTGCCAGCAGCCCGGGGGGGGGAAAGGGAGAAAAACTGTTTTTT. It encodes CASSPGGGKGEKLFF.

The chain is built from TRBV2 and TRBJ2-7; D not certain. V lost 4 bases and J 6 bases, leaving 10 bases between the germline ends. Germline CDR1 SNHLY, CDR2 FYNNEI. There are 12 residues in the CDR3. The CDR3 here is CASSVSPSEQYF. The CDR3 region has the DNA TGTGCCAGCAGTGTTAGTCCGAGCGAGCAGTACTTC.

As regards this clone: Other DNA sequences of this sample code for an identical CDR3. The chain employs TRBV18 and TRBJ2-5; no reliable D call. There are 12 residues in the CDR3. V lost 2 bases and J lost 2, with 3 bases in between. Germline-derived CDR1 and CDR2 are KGHSH and LQKENI. CDR3 in amino acids: CASSPAQETQYF. The CDR3 DNA reads TGTGCCAGCTCACCAGCTCAAGAGACCCAGTACTTC.

The J gene is TRBJ1-3, the V gene TRBV30; possible D gene TRBD1, 5 bases. This CDR3 contains 13 residues. V gave up 4 bases and J gave up 1 base, with 8 bases separating them. The germline V gene encodes CDR1 GTSNPN and CDR2 SVGIG (reference sequence). Here the CDR3 DNA reads TGTGCCTGGATGGGGGGTTCTGGAAACACCATATATTTT. Its protein product is CAWMGGSGNTIYF.

Remarks on this clone: The sample carries other DNA sequences with the same CDR3. The chain couples TRBV10-3 to TRBJ2-1; 7 positions agree with TRBD2. The J segment lost 7 bases and the V segment lost 3 bases, leaving 3 bases of the junction unmatched. CDR1 is ENHRY and CDR2 is SYGVKD in the germline V gene. The CDR3 runs 13 residues. CDR3 residues: CAISEGTNNEQFF. CDR3 nucleotides: TGTGCCATCAGTGAAGGGACTAATAATGAGCAGTTCTTC.

V usage is TRBV27 and J usage is TRBJ1-5; possibly TRBD1 for D (5 bases). Germline values: CDR1 MNHEY, CDR2 SMNVEV (reference sequence). Trimming pared 2 bases from V and 4 bases from J, leaving 12 bases between. This CDR3 is built from 15 residues. The CDR3 sequence: CASSLGGDGNQPQHF. DNA for the CDR3: TGTGCCAGCAGTTTAGGAGGGGATGGGAATCAGCCCCAGCATTTT.

This clone came up a few times. Other DNA sequences in the same sample also yield this CDR3. CDR3 loop: CASSEPSTDTQYF. DNA of the CDR3: TGCGCCAGCAGCGAACCTAGCACAGATACGCAGTATTTT. The chain uses TRBV5-1 and TRBJ2-3; D call uncertain. The CDR3 is made up of 13 amino acids. CDR1 is SGHRS, CDR2 YFSETQ, per germline. Trimming cost V 4 bases and J 0 bases, with 6 bases left between them.

This clone was observed a single time. A much larger clone lies a single base off, so this may be a read error. The J gene is TRBJ2-3, the V gene TRBV7-9; D unresolved. Germline CDR1 is SEHNR and CDR2 is FQNEAQ (reference sequence). CDR3 length equals 12 residues. The germline V and J ends were trimmed by 2 bases and 2 bases, with 2 bases remaining between them. The CDR3 spells CASSLYTDTQYF. The CDR3 bases are TGTGCCAGCAGCTTATACACAGATACGCAGTATTTT. Drawing the rest from reference TRBV7-9 and TRBJ2-3, the complete variable domain is DTGVSQNPRHKITKRGQNVTFRCDPISEHNRLYWYRQTLGQGPEFLTYFQNEAQLEKSRLLSDRFSAERPKGSFSTLEIQRTEQGDSAMYLCASSLYTDTQYFGPGTRLTVL.

This clone showed up many times. The chain has TRBV5-6 and TRBJ2-5; D is uncertain. V was trimmed by 0 bases and J by 6 bases, leaving 9 bases between them. From germline, CDR1 is SGHDT and CDR2 YYEEEE. This CDR3 has 13 residues. Here the CDR3 reads CASSLEVLKTQYF. The CDR3 DNA reads as TGTGCCAGCAGCTTGGAGGTTTTGAAGACCCAGTACTTC.